The 21 T cell receptor beta chains below come from one sample, sequenced in a study of shared clonotypes between healthy human individuals. Clones were read by immunoSEQ multiplex PCR, and TCRdb kept only the in-frame ones, dropping some. The data contain roughly 640,000 clones, around 97% of them singletons. The specimen was naive CD4+ T cells sorted from blood. Subset of the sample: CD45RA+ positively selected. The receptors shown here come from a woman in her twenties or thirties in good health.

The chain has TRBV5-6 and TRBJ1-5, with D possibly being TRBD1 (5 bases). Germline assignment: CDR1 SGHDT and CDR2 YYEEEE. Trimming took 2 bases from V and 2 from J, leaving 14 bases between them. The CDR3 consists of 16 residues. CDR3 sequence: CASSFRAWGGNQPQHF. DNA of the CDR3: TGTGCCAGCAGCTTCAGGGCATGGGGTGGCAATCAGCCCCAGCATTTT.

This chain links TRBV28 with TRBJ1-3; D may be TRBD1 (6 bases). V was cut by 5 bases and J by 4 bases, with 12 bases left in between. Per germline, CDR1 MDHEN and CDR2 SYDVKM. The CDR3 is 14 residues long. The CDR3 coding sequence is TGTGCCAGCAGTCTCACAGGACAGGGAAACACCATATATTTT. This encodes CASSLTGQGNTIYF. Supplemented by reference TRBV28 and TRBJ1-3, the full variable domain reads DVKVTQSSRYLVKRTGEKVFLECVQDMDHENMFWYRQDPGLGLRLIYFSYDVKMKEKGDIPEGYSVSREKKERFSLILESASTNQTSMYLCASSLTGQGNTIYFGEGSWLTVV.

This clone was counted a single time. V gene TRBV6-6 combines with J gene TRBJ2-3, with D perhaps TRBD1 or TRBD2 (6 bases each). In germline, CDR1 is MNHNY, CDR2 SVGAGI (reference sequence). This CDR3 spans 14 amino acids. CDR3 sequence (DNA): TGTGCGGGCGCGACGGGGGCCGACTCAGATACGCAGTATTTT. Its protein is CAGATGADSDTQYF.

The V and J genes are TRBV7-2 and TRBJ2-7, with D perhaps given as TRBD1 or TRBD2 (6 bases each). Germline V gene lookup returns CDR1 SGHTA and CDR2 FQGNSA. With 6 bases removed from V and 7 bases from J, the gap between germline ends came to 16 bases. CDR3 length equals 13 residues. CDR3 in amino acids: CASRSPGAVEQYF. The CDR3 DNA sequence: TGTGCCAGCAGGTCCCCGGGGGCTGTGGAGCAGTACTTC.

The rearrangement links TRBV10-2 to TRBJ2-7; 7 bases are a match to TRBD1. V dropped 3 bases and J dropped 1; count of bases not matched to a gene: 6. CDR3 length equals 15 residues. Germline CDR1 is WSHSY and CDR2 is SAAADI. CDR3 in amino acids: CASSDTPDRSYEQYF. CDR3 sequence (DNA): TGCGCCAGCAGTGATACCCCGGACAGGTCCTACGAGCAGTACTTC.

CDR3 loop: CATREREGIPDTQYF. CDR3 in DNA: TGTGCCACCCGAGAGCGGGAGGGCATCCCAGATACGCAGTATTTT. This chain uses TRBV10-3 with TRBJ2-3; 10 nucleotides match TRBD2. The CDR3 totals 15 residues. After removal of 10 bases from V and 4 bases from J, the junction contained 11 bases not matched to a gene. Germline CDR1 is ENHRY and CDR2 is SYGVKD.

Here the CDR3 reads CASSLSGYAEKLFF. DNA for the CDR3: TGTGCCAGCAGCTTGTCGGGTTACGCTGAAAAACTGTTTTTT. The chain couples TRBV5-4 to TRBJ1-4; D gene unclear. Germline V gene sequence: CDR1 SGHNT, CDR2 YYREEE (reference sequence). V gave up 1 base and J gave up 7 bases, with 11 bases separating them. The CDR3 length is 14 residues.

The gene calls are TRBV18 and TRBJ2-5, with D unclear. The CDR3 extends over 13 amino acids. Between the trimmed V and J ends, which lost 2 bases and 3 bases, there was a span of 7 bases. Germline CDR1 KGHSH, CDR2 LQKENI. The CDR3 nucleotides read TGTGCCAGCTCACCAGGGTTCAAAGAGACCCAGTACTTC. Translation gives CASSPGFKETQYF.

This sequence joins TRBV11-2 and TRBJ2-1, with D possibly matching TRBD2 (5 bases). CDR1 and CDR2 (germline): SGHAT, FQNNGV. The ends were cut back, 0 bases at V and 0 bases at J, with 9 bases in the middle. This CDR3 comprises 16 residues. CDR3 sequence (DNA): TGTGCCAGCAGCTTAGAAGCGGCCCACTCCTACAATGAGCAGTTCTTC. Translating it yields CASSLEAAHSYNEQFF.

This chain connects TRBV7-9 to TRBJ2-2; 7 positions agree with TRBD2. V shed 10 bases and J 4 bases; nucleotides not matched to a gene: 15. CDR3 length: 16 residues. The V gene's germline CDR1 is SEHNR and CDR2 FQNEAQ (reference sequence). CDR3 protein: CATDSIPGGGTGELFF. CDR3 nucleotides: TGTGCCACCGACTCCATCCCGGGCGGGGGCACCGGGGAGCTGTTTTTT.

The rearrangement joins TRBV4-1 to TRBJ2-7, with a tentative D call TRBD1 (5 bases). The V end was cut by 1 base, the J end by 3 bases, with 13 bases between. The germline V gene has CDR1 MGHRA and CDR2 YSYEKL. CDR3 length: 15 residues. The CDR3 bases are TGCGCCAGCAGCCAAGTCGGGCCGGACATCTACGAGCAGTACTTC. Protein: CASSQVGPDIYEQYF.

The chain recombines TRBV19 with TRBJ2-5, with D maybe TRBD1 (5 bases). Trimming removed 2 bases from V and 1 base from J, with 8 bases in between. The CDR3 is 14 amino acids. Germline CDR1 is LNHDA and CDR2 is SQIVND (reference sequence). CDR3 in DNA: TGTGCCAGTAGTATAAGGGGCCCCCAAGAGACCCAGTACTTC. It is translated as CASSIRGPQETQYF.

The chain recombines TRBV6-1 with TRBJ2-1; 11 nucleotides align to TRBD2. This CDR3 has 15 amino acids. With 7 bases clipped from V and 7 bases from J, the junction kept 9 bases outside the gene matches. CDR1 MNHNS and CDR2 SASEGT come from the germline V gene. CDR3 DNA sequence: TGTGCCAGCATTATTAGCGGGAGGGCCAAAAATGAGCAGTTCTTC. It encodes CASIISGRAKNEQFF.

On this clone itself: The sample holds other DNA sequences that translate to the same CDR3. The chain employs TRBV15 and TRBJ2-1; 8 bases are a match to TRBD2. Trimming removed 0 bases from V and 1 base from J; junction bases left unmatched: 2. This CDR3 comprises 16 residues. Looked up from germline, CDR1 is LNHNV and CDR2 is YYDKDF (reference sequence). CDR3 coding DNA: TGTGCCACCAGCAGAGACAGCGGGAGTTCCTACAATGAGCAGTTCTTC. Protein product: CATSRDSGSSYNEQFF.

This sequence joins TRBV28 and TRBJ1-3; D gene uncertain. Germline values: CDR1 MDHEN, CDR2 SYDVKM. The germline V and J ends were trimmed by 2 bases and 4 bases, with 18 bases remaining between them. The length of the CDR3 is 17 residues. CDR3 protein: CASSLASWAGEGNTIYF. The CDR3 nucleotides are TGTGCCAGCAGTTTAGCGTCCTGGGCCGGTGAGGGAAACACCATATATTTT.

The count of this clone is one. This chain joins TRBV6-1 and TRBJ2-7, with 7 nucleotides matching TRBD2. Germline V gene data show CDR1 as MNHNS and CDR2 as SASEGT. The CDR3 is 15 amino acids. The ends lost 1 base at V and 3 bases at J; junction bases unmatched: 6. CDR3 residues: CASSEVLAEHYEQYF. The CDR3, as DNA: TGTGCCAGCAGTGAAGTTCTAGCGGAACACTACGAGCAGTACTTC.

This sequence joins TRBV5-1 and TRBJ2-1, with 12 bases identical to TRBD2. This CDR3 is 15 amino acids long. Germline lookup yields CDR1 SGHRS and CDR2 YFSETQ. Unmatched junction bases numbered 8, after V lost 4 bases and J lost 9 bases. The CDR3 is CASSLSSTSGSEQFF. CDR3 bases: TGCGCCAGCAGCCTCAGTTCGACTAGCGGGAGTGAGCAGTTCTTC.

This chain joins TRBV7-3 and TRBJ2-2; D is perhaps TRBD2 (5 bases). The CDR3 totals 14 residues. CDR1 is SGHTA, CDR2 FQGTGA, per germline. V was shortened by 0 bases and J by 4 bases, with 6 bases between the two germline ends. CDR3 in amino acids: CASSLTRGTGELFF. CDR3 nucleotides: TGTGCCAGCAGCTTAACTCGGGGCACCGGGGAGCTGTTTTTT. Drawing the rest from reference TRBV7-3 and TRBJ2-2, the complete variable domain is GAGVSQTPSNKVTEKGKYVELRCDPISGHTALYWYRQSLGQGPEFLIYFQGTGAADDSGLPNDRFFAVRPEGSVSTLKIQRTERGDSAVYLCASSLTRGTGELFFGEGSRLTVL.

This clone showed up just once. The gene calls are TRBV6-5 and TRBJ1-1, with D possibly being TRBD1 (5 bases). Germline loops: CDR1 MNHEY, CDR2 SVGAGI. The CDR3 covers 13 residues. Trimming took off 5 bases at V and 5 bases at J, with 12 bases between the two ends. The CDR3 spells CASSVTGGTEAFF. The CDR3 DNA reads TGTGCCAGCAGTGTCACGGGGGGTACTGAAGCTTTCTTT.

The chain couples TRBV5-4 to TRBJ2-5; 12 positions agree with TRBD2. The germline CDR1 and CDR2 sequences are SGHNT and YYREEE (reference sequence). Losses at the gene ends were 0 bases for V and 1 base for J; bases not matched to a gene: 7. The CDR3 runs to 18 residues. CDR3 region: CASSLGSSGRGVQETQYF. In nucleotides, the CDR3 is TGTGCCAGCAGCTTGGGGTCTAGCGGGAGGGGGGTCCAAGAGACCCAGTACTTC. The complete variable domain, with remaining parts taken from reference TRBV5-4 and TRBJ2-5, reads ETGVTQSPTHLIKTRGQQVTLRCSSQSGHNTVSWYQQALGQGPQFIFQYYREEENGRGNFPPRFSGLQFPNYSSELNVNALELDDSALYLCASSLGSSGRGVQETQYFGPGTRLLVL.

Turning to this clone: Other DNA sequences within the sample encode an identical CDR3. This chain links TRBV10-1 with TRBJ2-7; D is unclear. The V and J ends lost 0 bases and 4 bases respectively, with 4 bases between them. The CDR3 runs 12 residues. The germline V gene has CDR1 WNHNN and CDR2 SYGVQD (reference sequence). For the CDR3, the DNA is TGCGCCAGCAGTGAGTCGCGTTACGAGCAGTACTTC. It translates to CASSESRYEQYF.